This TCR beta chain was documented in a study of blood T cells in healthy people across ages. Findings and caveats of the study: Unsorted PBMC material precluded a definitive naive versus antigen-experienced comparison. Versus aged donors, long-lived donors had higher diversity and more naive CD4+ cells.

Alongside a J-beta primer mix, a sample-barcoded 5' primer served in a second PCR lasting 7 to 11 cycles. Each TCR beta cDNA got a 12-nucleotide random molecular identifier. A single record per CDR3 protein comes from TCRdb applying MiXCR to the 5' RACE reads. The sample has about 830,000 distinct CDR3 sequences; around two thirds are singletons. About this clonotype itself: Its target is not known.

Trimming took off 5 bases at V and 3 bases at J, with 14 bases between the two ends. The CDR3 extends over 15 amino acids. The germline gives CDR1 SGHNT, CDR2 YENEEA. The sequenced sample was blood. The V and J genes are TRBV11-3 and TRBJ2-1; D might be TRBD2 (6 bases). The clonotype originates from a man younger than 40 in good health. The CDR3 loop is CASSLGGLDYNEQFF. The CDR3 DNA reads as TGTGCCAGCAGCCTAGGAGGGTTGGACTACAATGAGCAGTTCTTC.